These 17 T cell receptor beta chains share one sample of origin, sequenced in a study of shared clonotypes between healthy human individuals. Using immunoSEQ multiplex PCR, the repertoire was profiled, and TCRdb retains in-frame clones only, with some absent. The sample shows under 600,000 clones, approximately 94% of them seen only once. The sequenced sample consisted of naive CD4+ T cells sorted from blood. Subset specified: CD45RA+ positively selected. Receptors originate from a woman in her 30s in good health.

The chain couples TRBV2 to TRBJ2-5; D possibly corresponds to TRBD2 (5 bases). The V end was cut by 8 bases, the J end by 2 bases, with 9 bases between. The CDR3 has 12 residues. Per the germline V gene, CDR1 is SNHLY and CDR2 is FYNNEI. The CDR3, as DNA: TGTGCCAGCTTGCGGACTCAAGAGACCCAGTACTTC. It encodes CASLRTQETQYF.

Here the CDR3 reads CASSLFGLNTGELFF. DNA of the CDR3: TGTGCCAGCAGCTTGTTTGGGCTCAACACCGGGGAGCTGTTTTTT. The chain is built from TRBV5-6 and TRBJ2-2; D gene uncertain. Germline V gene data show CDR1 as SGHDT and CDR2 as YYEEEE. CDR3 length: 15 residues. The germline V and J ends were trimmed by 1 base and 2 bases, with 9 bases remaining between them.

The rearrangement joins TRBV18 to TRBJ1-5; 9 bases align to TRBD1. CDR1 and CDR2 from the germline V gene are KGHSH and LQKENI. V gave up 5 bases and J gave up 0 bases; unmatched junction bases: 8. The CDR3 covers 17 residues. CDR3 residues: CASSEPNRGPSNQPQHF. In DNA form, the CDR3 reads TGTGCCAGCTCAGAACCCAACAGGGGGCCTAGCAATCAGCCCCAGCATTTT.

The CDR3 DNA reads TGCAGCGGGCGTCTCAAGGGTGAGACCCAGTACTTC. It is translated as CSGRLKGETQYF. The chain links TRBV29-1 to TRBJ2-5; no definite D call. This CDR3 spans 12 amino acids. V was clipped by 7 bases and J by 5 bases, with 14 bases between them. CDR1 and CDR2 from the germline V gene are SQVTM and ANQGSEA. The whole variable domain, filled in from reference TRBV29-1 and TRBJ2-5, reads SAVISQKPSRDICQRGTSLTIQCQVDSQVTMMFWYRQQPGQSLTLIATANQGSEATYESGFVIDKFPISRPNLTFSTLTVSNMSPEDSSIYLCSGRLKGETQYFGPGTRLLVL.

The rearrangement uses TRBV11-2 and TRBJ2-5; 8 bases are shared with TRBD2. CDR3 length: 14 residues. Trimming at V came to 4 bases and at J to 7 bases, leaving 8 bases not matched to a gene. CDR1 is SGHAT and CDR2 is FQNNGV in the germline V gene. The CDR3 is CASSSTGLGVTQYF. As DNA, the CDR3 is TGTGCCAGCAGCTCTACGGGACTAGGGGTGACCCAGTACTTC.

This CDR3 reads CASSEARQNTYEQYF. CDR3 nucleotide sequence: TGTGCCAGCAGTGAAGCAAGACAGAATACCTACGAGCAGTACTTC. The chain uses TRBV6-1 and TRBJ2-7, with D perhaps TRBD1 (5 bases). Looked up from germline, CDR1 is MNHNS and CDR2 is SASEGT. The CDR3 has 15 residues. V was pared by 0 bases and J by 2 bases, with 11 bases between.

This rearrangement joins TRBV28 to TRBJ2-4, with a possible D match to TRBD2 (6 bases). The germline V gene encodes CDR1 MDHEN and CDR2 SYDVKM. The CDR3 is made up of 15 amino acids. V was cut by 8 bases and J by 9 bases, with 23 bases left in between. CDR3 sequence reads: CASEAGGVGGSIQYF. Written as DNA, the CDR3 is TGTGCCAGCGAGGCGGGCGGGGTTGGAGGGTCCATTCAGTACTTC.

The rearrangement links TRBV28 to TRBJ2-7, with a weak D call TRBD1 (6 bases). The germline V gene encodes CDR1 MDHEN and CDR2 SYDVKM. V was cut by 7 bases and J by 2 bases, with 12 bases left in between. CDR3 length equals 13 residues. The CDR3 DNA reads as TGTGCCAGCACCGGGACATTGACCTACGAGCAGTACTTC. Its translation: CASTGTLTYEQYF.

The chain combines TRBV28 with TRBJ1-5; D perhaps matches TRBD1 (5 bases). Germline values: CDR1 MDHEN, CDR2 SYDVKM. CDR3 length: 21 residues. The germline V and J ends were trimmed by 2 bases and 1 base, with 27 bases remaining between them. The CDR3: CASSLTRDSFLSIMSNQPQHF. CDR3 nucleotides: TGTGCCAGCAGTTTAACCCGAGACAGTTTCCTTTCTATAATGAGCAATCAGCCCCAGCATTTT.

This chain joins TRBV28 and TRBJ1-1; D gene ambiguous. This CDR3 has 12 residues. CDR1 is MDHEN, CDR2 SYDVKM, per germline. Trimming left V 9 bases short and J 4 bases short, with 12 bases between. The chain's CDR3 is CASFQRPTEAFF. CDR3 nucleotides: TGTGCCAGTTTTCAAAGGCCCACTGAAGCTTTCTTT.

The table lists this clone with a count of one. This chain connects TRBV10-3 to TRBJ2-5; D remains unclear. The CDR3 is made up of 13 amino acids. The V end lost 0 bases, the J end lost 10 bases, and 12 bases lay between the germline ends. Germline V CDR1 and CDR2: ENHRY, SYGVKD. CDR3: CAISESWDLGQYF. For the CDR3, the DNA is TGTGCCATCAGTGAGTCTTGGGATTTGGGCCAGTACTTC.

DNA of the CDR3: TGTGCCAGCAGTCAACAGGGGGTAAATCAGCCCCAGCATTTT. This codes for CASSQQGVNQPQHF. This chain uses TRBV27 with TRBJ1-5, with 8 bases that match TRBD1. The germline CDR1 and CDR2 sequences are MNHEY and SMNVEV (reference sequence). V was clipped by 5 bases and J by 4 bases; unmatched bases: 4. The CDR3 has 14 residues.

The J gene is TRBJ1-2, the V gene TRBV19, with 7 bases aligning to TRBD1. Germline CDR1 reads LNHDA; CDR2 reads SQIVND (reference sequence). The trim removed 7 bases at V and 4 bases at J, leaving 9 bases unmatched. The CDR3 runs to 14 residues. The CDR3 region is CASIPGTDFYGYTF. The CDR3 DNA reads as TGTGCCAGTATCCCAGGGACAGACTTCTATGGCTACACCTTC.

The CDR3 sequence is CASSLRGNSGNTIYF. The CDR3 region has the DNA TGTGCCAGCAGCTTGAGGGGAAACTCTGGAAACACCATATATTTT. The chain employs TRBV5-5 and TRBJ1-3; TRBD1 is a possible D gene (5 bases). Trimming removed 1 base at V and 0 bases at J, with 8 bases between. Per the germline V gene, CDR1 is SGHKS and CDR2 is YYEKEE (reference sequence). This CDR3 comprises 15 residues.

This chain links TRBV2 with TRBJ2-1; 10 bases align to TRBD2. Germline V gene sequence: CDR1 SNHLY, CDR2 FYNNEI. Trimming removed 6 bases from V and 9 bases from J; junction bases left unmatched: 8. This CDR3 region has 14 residues. In DNA, the CDR3 is TGTGCCAGCAGGAGGACTAGCGGCCCACGTGAGCAGTTCTTC. This sequence encodes CASRRTSGPREQFF.

Remarks on this clone: This CDR3 is also generated by other DNA sequences in the sample. The CDR3 region is CASSTGSEQYF. CDR3 nucleotide sequence: TGTGCCAGTAGTACGGGGAGCGAGCAGTACTTC. V usage is TRBV19 and J usage is TRBJ2-7, with D perhaps matching TRBD2 (5 bases). This CDR3 has 11 residues. Looked up from germline, CDR1 is LNHDA and CDR2 is SQIVND (reference sequence). V lost 4 bases and J lost 6, with 7 bases in between.

V gene TRBV7-9 combines with J gene TRBJ2-1; TRBD2 matches 7 bases. Germline CDR1 SEHNR, CDR2 FQNEAQ (reference sequence). This CDR3 spans 15 amino acids. V shed 5 bases, J shed 7 bases, and the junction held 11 bases outside the gene matches. The CDR3 region has the DNA TGTGCCAGCAGCCCCAATAGGGGAGGGCCAAATGAGCAGTTCTTC. This sequence encodes CASSPNRGGPNEQFF.